What follows describes a single T cell receptor beta chain. The data were obtained in a study of cytomegalovirus exposure and HLA in healthy donors. Sequenced by immunoSEQ multiplex PCR; TCRdb stores in-frame clones only, minus some. The sample lists hundreds of thousands of clones, more than 75% seen once, with 1% to 1.5% in the top ten. With 9 bases removed from V and 5 bases from J, the gap between germline ends came to 14 bases. The germline gives CDR1 MNHEY, CDR2 SMNVEV (reference sequence). The CDR3 sequence is 13 residues long. Source material: PBMCs. V gene TRBV27 combines with J gene TRBJ2-1, with TRBD2 as a possible D gene (7 bases). The sequence was collected from a woman in her 30s in good health and CMV-seropositive. CDR3 sequence reads: CARGGGRDNEQFF. The DNA of the CDR3 is TGTGCCAGAGGGGGGGGACGGGACAATGAGCAGTTCTTC.